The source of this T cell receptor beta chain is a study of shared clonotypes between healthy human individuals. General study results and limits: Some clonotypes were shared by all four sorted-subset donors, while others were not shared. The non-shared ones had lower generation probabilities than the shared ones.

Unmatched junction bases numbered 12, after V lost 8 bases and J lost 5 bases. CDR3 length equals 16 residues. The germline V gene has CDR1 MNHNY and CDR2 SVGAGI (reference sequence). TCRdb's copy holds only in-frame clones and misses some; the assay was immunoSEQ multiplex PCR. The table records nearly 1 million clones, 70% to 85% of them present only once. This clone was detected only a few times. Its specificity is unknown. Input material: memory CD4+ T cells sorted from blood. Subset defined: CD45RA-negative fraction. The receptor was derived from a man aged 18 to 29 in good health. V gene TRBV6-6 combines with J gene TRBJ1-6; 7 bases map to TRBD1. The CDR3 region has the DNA TGTGCCAGCCGCCTCGAGGGGGCGCATGATAATTCACCCCTCCACTTT. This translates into CASRLEGAHDNSPLHF.